This record concerns one TCR beta chain sequence. This clone's antigen is unknown. Per-base qualities were not stored, and no clone one base away is much larger. At diagnosis, tumor, uninvolved tumor-adjacent lung and peripheral blood were collected and then preserved as a mix of FFPE and fresh-frozen material. For TCR repertoire profiling, blood samples were analyzed as peripheral blood mononuclear cells. The immunoSEQ Assay was used to sequence TCR beta CDR3 regions from DNA. From the authors' description of their analysis: To compute T cell density, TCR beta template counts were normalized to usable DNA, which was estimated by amplifying housekeeping genes. Richness was estimated with the preseqR package, extrapolating to 400,000 templates for PBMC samples and 120,000 templates for tissue samples. Clonality was calculated as one minus Pielou's evenness. Differential abundance testing on productive amino-acid clonotypes, with a minimum total count of 5 and an alpha of 0.1, was used to identify tissue-enriched TCRs. The Jaccard Index and the Morisita Overlap Index were used to measure repertoire overlap between compartments. GLIPH clustered TCR beta CDR3s with public tetramer-defined viral CDR3s; viral motifs required at least three viral sequences plus V-gene enrichment. TCRdb took this table from immuneACCESS and kept in-frame rearrangements with V and J called. Such tables lack part of the clones; where checked against another copy, unresolved V genes explain under half of the gap, and the rest is unexplained. V and J calls and clone size come straight from that table; D and trimming were deduced from the DNA. The sample profile shows more than 15,000 clones; about 90% of them were found once. 2.5% to 3% of the sample is taken by the ten largest.

These data come from a study of T cells in localized non-small cell lung cancer (dated by TCRdb to the early 2020s). With regard to the full study: T cell repertoires of approximately 250 early-stage NSCLC patients were analyzed, with tumors being compared against uninvolved tumor-adjacent lungs. The cohort consisted of 236 treatment-naive NSCLC patients whose localized lung tumors had been resected. A mean age of approximately 70 years was recorded for the NSCLC patients, of whom some 130 were male and around 100 were female. Results the study describes overall, beyond this receptor: Because of the exploratory design, TCR variables were selected using unadjusted p-values without false-discovery rate correction. Higher blood T cell density associated with longer overall survival, while higher adjacent-lung clonality associated with shorter survival. Of the top 100 tumor clones, a median of 57 were detected in paired uninvolved adjacent lung; 28 were also among that lung's top 100. The highest T cell clonality was observed in uninvolved tumor-adjacent lung, where clonality exceeded that of tumor, suggesting that antigenic responses were more focused in uninvolved tumor-adjacent lung. Because multi-region tumor sequencing was not done, intratumor heterogeneity could not be ruled out.

There are 14 amino acids in the CDR3, from cysteine to phenylalanine inclusive. Only CDR3 DNA is held: 42 bases, read in frame from base 1. CDR1 and CDR2 were assigned from the germline V gene as SGHRS and YFSETQ. Trimming removed 5 bases from V and 4 bases from J, leaving 12 bases between the germline ends. This receptor was identified in a woman aged 40 to 75 with stage I lung adenocarcinoma. Specimen: peripheral blood, collected before any cancer treatment. This sequence uses TRBV5-1 and TRBJ1-4, with TRBD1 tentatively as D gene (6 bases match). The DNA sequence is TGCGCCAGCAGAAGGGACATCGGTAATGAAAAACTGTTTTTT. Translation gives CASRRDIGNEKLFF.